This passage covers 28 T cell receptor beta chains from one sample sequenced in a study of PD-1 blockade in classical Hodgkin lymphoma. All patients experienced relapse after autologous stem cell transplantation, and brentuximab vedotin exposure was variable. Clones were sequenced by immunoSEQ multiplex PCR, and TCRdb holds only the in-frame ones, with some missing. In the table there are 6,000 to 6,500 clones, approximately 75% of which are singletons. The sample consisted of peripheral blood mononuclear cells (PBMCs), taken at baseline. Source of these receptors: a human donor with classical Hodgkin lymphoma.

The CDR3 coding sequence is TGTGCCAGCAGTGATTCCAGGGAGACCCAGTACTTC. Encoded protein: CASSDSRETQYF. The chain uses TRBV28 and TRBJ2-5, with no clear D. The germline V gene encodes CDR1 MDHEN and CDR2 SYDVKM. CDR3 length equals 12 residues. With 5 bases removed from V and 5 bases from J, the gap between germline ends came to 9 bases.

The genes are TRBV7-2 and TRBJ2-2, with 13 bases fitting TRBD2. J gave up 0 bases and V 5 bases, and 9 bases lay outside the gene matches. Germline V lookup: CDR1 SGHTA, CDR2 FQGNSA. This CDR3 is built from 19 residues. The CDR3 nucleotides are TGTGCCAGCAGCCCCGGACTAGCGGGAGTCCGCGCGAACACCGGGGAGCTGTTTTTT. Translated: CASSPGLAGVRANTGELFF.

The chain joins TRBV18 to TRBJ1-1; D remains unclear. The V end lost 4 bases, the J end lost 1 base, and 16 bases lay between the germline ends. Germline-derived CDR1 and CDR2 are KGHSH and LQKENI. The CDR3 covers 16 residues. Here the CDR3 DNA reads TGTGCCAGCTCACTAATTGGGGTCGATTGGAACACTGAAGCTTTCTTT. Residues: CASSLIGVDWNTEAFF.

This clone has only a few counts. The chain joins TRBV4-2 to TRBJ2-7; the D gene could be TRBD1 or TRBD2 (6 bases each). V lost 5 bases and J lost 3, with 14 bases in between. Per germline, CDR1 LGHNA and CDR2 YNFKEQ. The CDR3 has 14 residues. For the CDR3, the DNA is TGTGCCAGCAGCTTGGGGGGCGACTTCTACGAGCAGTACTTC. Protein product: CASSLGGDFYEQYF.

This chain joins TRBV7-1 and TRBJ2-2; 13 positions agree with TRBD2. TRBV7-1 is given ORF status, its function remaining uncertain. The CDR3 is 19 residues long. After removal of 5 bases from V and 0 bases from J, the junction contained 9 bases not matched to a gene. CDR3 coding DNA: TGTGCCAGCAGCGGAGGACTAGCGGGAGTATGGGCGAACACCGGGGAGCTGTTTTTT. As protein: CASSGGLAGVWANTGELFF.

The V and J genes are TRBV25-1 and TRBJ1-1; 8 bases map to TRBD1. Germline values: CDR1 MGHDK, CDR2 SYGVNS. This CDR3 region has 14 residues. The trim removed 3 bases at V and 4 bases at J, leaving 4 bases unmatched. CDR3 bases: TGTGCCAGCAGTGATCCGGGACAGGCCACTGAAGCTTTCTTT. This translates into CASSDPGQATEAFF.

This rearrangement joins TRBV2 to TRBJ2-7, with D perhaps matching TRBD2 (5 bases). CDR3 length equals 14 residues. Germline loops: CDR1 SNHLY, CDR2 FYNNEI. V was clipped by 5 bases and J by 0 bases, with 11 bases between them. The CDR3 loop is CASSKQTTSYEQYF. The CDR3 DNA is TGTGCCAGCAGTAAACAGACTACCTCCTACGAGCAGTACTTC.

This clone was counted only a few times. The chain is built from TRBV29-1 and TRBJ1-4; 7 bases map to TRBD1. CDR1 SQVTM and CDR2 ANQGSEA come from the germline V gene. J lost 6 bases, V lost 7 bases, and 17 bases had no gene match. The CDR3 runs 16 residues. CDR3 DNA sequence: TGCAGCGCCTCTGGGAAGCAGGGGGAGGATTATGAAAAACTGTTTTTT. It codes for CSASGKQGEDYEKLFF.

This clone was seen a few times. The rearrangement joins TRBV7-3 to TRBJ2-2; D may correspond to TRBD1 or TRBD2 (5 bases each). Trimming removed 8 bases from V and 6 bases from J, with 10 bases in between. The germline V gene has CDR1 SGHTA and CDR2 FQGTGA. The CDR3 contains 12 residues. CDR3 residues: CASGSGPGELFF. DNA for the CDR3: TGTGCCAGCGGTTCGGGGCCCGGGGAGCTGTTTTTT. Full variable domain (outside the CDR3, taken from reference TRBV7-3 and TRBJ2-2): GAGVSQTPSNKVTEKGKYVELRCDPISGHTALYWYRQSLGQGPEFLIYFQGTGAADDSGLPNDRFFAVRPEGSVSTLKIQRTERGDSAVYLCASGSGPGELFFGEGSRLTVL.

The chain joins TRBV9 to TRBJ2-7; D may be TRBD1 or TRBD2 (6 bases each). This CDR3 region has 14 residues. Germline V gives CDR1 SGDLS, CDR2 YYNGEE. V was trimmed by 5 bases and J by 3 bases, leaving 15 bases between them. The CDR3 DNA reads as TGTGCCAGCAGTCGGGGGCCTATTGACTACGAGCAGTACTTC. This sequence encodes CASSRGPIDYEQYF.

This clone has just a few counts. This chain links TRBV11-2 with TRBJ2-2, with 14 bases fitting TRBD2. Germline V gene data show CDR1 as SGHAT and CDR2 as FQNNGV. There are 19 residues in the CDR3. J was trimmed by 0 bases and V by 4 bases; bases with no gene match: 7. The DNA for the CDR3 is TGTGCCAGCAGCTCGGGACTAGCGGGAGCACATCCGAACACCGGGGAGCTGTTTTTT. Amino acids: CASSSGLAGAHPNTGELFF. Variable domain in full (rest from reference TRBV11-2 and TRBJ2-2): EAGVAQSPRYKIIEKRQSVAFWCNPISGHATLYWYQQILGQGPKLLIQFQNNGVVDDSQLPKDRFSAERLKGVDSTLKIQPAKLEDSAVYLCASSSGLAGAHPNTGELFFGEGSRLTVL.

The rearrangement uses TRBV27 and TRBJ2-3, with 14 bases fitting TRBD2. CDR1 and CDR2 (germline): MNHEY, SMNVEV (reference sequence). The V gene end was trimmed by 2 bases and the J gene end by 1 base; junction bases not matched to a gene: 17. The CDR3 runs to 22 residues. CDR3 amino acids: CASSLTNTEPTSGRDRTDTQYF. The CDR3 DNA reads as TGTGCCAGCAGTTTAACAAATACCGAGCCGACTAGCGGGAGGGACCGCACAGATACGCAGTATTTT.

V and J are TRBV12-1 and TRBJ1-2; the DNA was not compared with TRBD1, the D call given in the table. TRBV12-1 corresponds to a pseudogene. This CDR3 has 14 amino acids. DNA of the CDR3: TGTGCCAGCAGCGGGACAGGGTCTGGCTATGGCTACACCTTC. Protein sequence: CASSGTGSGYGYTF.

The chain combines TRBV13 with TRBJ2-7; possible D gene TRBD1, 6 bases. The CDR3 is 14 residues long. Germline loops: CDR1 PRHDT, CDR2 FYEKMQ (reference sequence). Trimming took 5 bases from V and 2 from J, leaving 13 bases between them. The chain's CDR3 is CASSPPRTAYEQYF. CDR3 DNA sequence: TGTGCCAGCAGCCCCCCCCGGACAGCCTACGAGCAGTACTTC.

V and J are TRBV9 and TRBJ2-7, with D perhaps TRBD2 (5 bases). Trimming pared 0 bases from V and 7 bases from J, leaving 14 bases between. This CDR3 is 14 amino acids long. Looked up from germline, CDR1 is SGDLS and CDR2 is YYNGEE. The CDR3 DNA reads TGTGCCAGCAGCGTAGTACCCGGGAACGGGGAGCAGTACTTC. This translates into CASSVVPGNGEQYF.

The rearrangement uses TRBV7-3 and TRBJ1-6, with D possibly matching TRBD1 (5 bases). Trimming cost V 1 base and J 10 bases, with 14 bases left between them. CDR3 length: 15 residues. Germline assignment: CDR1 SGHTA and CDR2 FQGTGA. In DNA, the CDR3 is TGTGCCAGCAGCTTAATGGGCAGGGAGGAATCACCCCTCCACTTT. It yields the protein CASSLMGREESPLHF.

The V gene is TRBV5-6, the J gene TRBJ1-5; possibly TRBD1 for D (6 bases). Germline CDR1 reads SGHDT; CDR2 reads YYEEEE. The CDR3 runs to 16 residues. Trimming pared 2 bases from V and 3 bases from J, leaving 15 bases between. Written as DNA, the CDR3 is TGTGCCAGCAGCTTATTTAGGGCAGGGGCCAATCAGCCCCAGCATTTT. Translated: CASSLFRAGANQPQHF.

The chain employs TRBV9 and TRBJ1-3; 10 bases agree with TRBD1. The germline V gene encodes CDR1 SGDLS and CDR2 YYNGEE. This CDR3 has 17 amino acids. Trimming at V came to 3 bases and at J to 1 base, leaving 7 bases not matched to a gene. CDR3 residues: CASSAGPGQGSGNTIYF. CDR3 coding DNA: TGTGCCAGCAGCGCCGGACCGGGACAGGGGTCTGGAAACACCATATATTTT.

This clone is labeled medium-sized (0.01 to 0.1%). The gene calls are TRBV5-6 and TRBJ1-5; D not resolved. Deletions cut 3 bases from V and 9 bases from J, with 19 bases between. CDR3 length equals 15 residues. Germline CDR1 is SGHDT and CDR2 is YYEEEE. The CDR3 is CASSSWWSGVGPQHF. CDR3 DNA: TGTGCCAGCAGCTCTTGGTGGTCCGGGGTCGGGCCCCAGCATTTT. Supplemented by reference TRBV5-6 and TRBJ1-5, the full variable domain reads DAGVTQSPTHLIKTRGQQVTLRCSPKSGHDTVSWYQQALGQGPQFIFQYYEEEERQRGNFPDRFSGHQFPNYSSELNVNALLLGDSALYLCASSSWWSGVGPQHFGDGTRLSIL.

In its sample, this clone was seen a few times. V usage is TRBV5-5 and J usage is TRBJ2-3, with D perhaps given as TRBD1 or TRBD2 (5 bases each). Trimming took off 4 bases at V and 2 bases at J, with 20 bases between the two ends. The CDR3 is made up of 17 amino acids. CDR1 is SGHKS and CDR2 is YYEKEE in the germline V gene (reference sequence). Here the CDR3 DNA reads TGTGCCAGCAGCCCCTCCTGGGGGTATACCCCCACAGATACGCAGTATTTT. Protein sequence: CASSPSWGYTPTDTQYF.

The gene calls are TRBV5-1 and TRBJ2-3, with 7 positions matching TRBD2. The CDR3 covers 15 residues. Germline V gene data show CDR1 as SGHRS and CDR2 as YFSETQ. V lost 4 bases and J lost 3; bases outside the gene matches: 8. CDR3 nucleotide sequence: TGCGCCAGCAGCGGGCCGGGAGGCGATACAGATACGCAGTATTTT. It encodes CASSGPGGDTDTQYF.

Only one count was recorded for this clone. The chain combines TRBV11-2 with TRBJ2-3; 7 nucleotides line up with TRBD2. The CDR3 is 15 amino acids. V lost 0 bases and J lost 8; bases outside the gene matches: 8. The V gene's germline CDR1 is SGHAT and CDR2 FQNNGV. CDR3 coding DNA: TGTGCCAGCAGCTTAGATCATGCGGGAGCGGGTACGCAGTATTTT. Protein sequence: CASSLDHAGAGTQYF.

The chain couples TRBV28 to TRBJ1-2; no clear D. Looked up from germline, CDR1 is MDHEN and CDR2 is SYDVKM. Between the trimmed V and J ends, which lost 3 bases and 2 bases, there was a span of 7 bases. The CDR3 contains 13 residues. CDR3 nucleotides: TGTGCCAGCAGTTTTCCCGGGAACTATGGCTACACCTTC. Translating gives CASSFPGNYGYTF.

This clone appeared once. The chain is built from TRBV6-5 and TRBJ1-1; 7 bases fit TRBD1. The CDR3 runs to 14 residues. Germline CDR1 MNHEY, CDR2 SVGAGI. The V gene end was trimmed by 2 bases and the J gene end by 10 bases; junction bases not matched to a gene: 10. CDR3: CASSYRGQWDRAFF. CDR3 bases: TGTGCCAGCAGTTACCGGGGACAGTGGGACCGAGCTTTCTTT.

The V call is TRBV11-2, the J call TRBJ2-1; possible D gene TRBD2, 7 bases. The CDR3 length is 16 residues. Germline V gene sequence: CDR1 SGHAT, CDR2 FQNNGV. Trimming shortened V by 5 bases and J by 0 bases, and 14 bases separated the two germline ends. The chain's CDR3 is CASSKGGASSYNEQFF. The CDR3, as DNA: TGTGCCAGCAGCAAGGGGGGGGCCAGCTCCTACAATGAGCAGTTCTTC.

The chain uses TRBV5-6 and TRBJ2-7; unclear D gene. V was trimmed by 1 base and J by 4 bases, leaving 12 bases between them. This CDR3 has 14 amino acids. Germline assignment: CDR1 SGHDT and CDR2 YYEEEE. CDR3 in amino acids: CASSLWNRRYEQYF. The CDR3 DNA reads as TGTGCCAGCAGCTTGTGGAACCGACGGTACGAGCAGTACTTC.

The gene calls are TRBV1 and TRBJ2-5; the table gives TRBD2 as D, unverified against the DNA. TRBV1 is listed as a pseudogene. CDR3 length: 19 residues. In DNA, the CDR3 is TGCACCAGCAGCCAGCCCCGGGAACTAGCGACCTCCCATCAAGAGACCCAGTACTTC. The encoded protein is CTSSQPRELATSHQETQYF.

This chain connects TRBV5-1 to TRBJ2-3; 9 positions match TRBD2. Germline V gene sequence: CDR1 SGHRS, CDR2 YFSETQ. V lost 7 bases and J lost 2; bases outside the gene matches: 11. There are 16 residues in the CDR3. This chain's CDR3 is CASGKAGGLPTDTQYF. CDR3 DNA: TGCGCCAGCGGGAAAGCGGGAGGCCTCCCCACAGATACGCAGTATTTT.